A selection of T cell receptor beta chains follows, all from one sample in a study of T cells in Graves' hyperthyroidism and ophthalmopathy. A single record per CDR3 protein comes from TCRdb applying MiXCR to the multiplex PCR reads. The data show under 450,000 distinct CDR3 sequences, 15% to 19% seen once. The sequencing sample was made of blood. These receptors originate from a woman under 30 with Graves' hyperthyroidism. Each CDR3 is given with its conserved first and last residue. D genes are given only for firm matches. Clone size is given for some rows only: seen once, a few or many times, or a class if the clone is expanded.

D	J	size	V	DNA	CDR3
TRBD2	TRBJ2-7	few	TRBV29-1	TGCAGCGTTGAAGAAGTATCCACGCCCGGGGGGTCCTACGAGCAGTACTTC	CSVEEVSTPGGSYEQYF
-	TRBJ2-2	few	TRBV9	TGTGCCAGCAGCCCACTATCGTCGGACACCGGGGAGCTGTTTTTT	CASSPLSSDTGELFF
-	TRBJ2-7	-	TRBV3-1	TGTGCCAGCAGCCATTCCACCTACGAGCAGTACTTC	CASSHSTYEQYF
-	TRBJ1-4	-	TRBV4-3	TGCGCCAGCAGCCAAGGAGGAATAAGGTCAACTAATGAAAAACTGTTTTTT	CASSQGGIRSTNEKLFF
-	TRBJ1-2	many	TRBV24-1	TGTGCCACCAGTGATGTTAACCGGGATGGCTACACCTTC	CATSDVNRDGYTF
TRBD2	TRBJ2-7	-	TRBV20-1	TGCAGTGCTAGCTTCGGACTAGCGGGGGTGACCGCCTACGAGCAGTACTTC	CSASFGLAGVTAYEQYF
TRBD2	TRBJ2-3	few	TRBV7-9	TGTGCCAGCAGCCAACCGGGACTAGCGGGAGGAGATACGCAGTATTTT	CASSQPGLAGGDTQYF
-	TRBJ1-1	-	TRBV10-3	TGTGCCATCAGTAGCAGGGTGGACACTGAAGCTTTCTTT	CAISSRVDTEAFF
TRBD2	TRBJ2-7	many	TRBV27	TGTGCCAGTTCTAGCGGGAGTTCCTACGAGCAGTACTTC	CASSSGSSYEQYF
-	TRBJ2-5	many	TRBV27	TGTGCCAGTTCGGGGATGGGAGAGACCCAGTACTTC	CASSGMGETQYF
TRBD1	TRBJ2-1	many	TRBV29-1	TGCAGCGTTGAAGATCCTGACAGGGTCGCCTACAATGAGCAGTTCTTC	CSVEDPDRVAYNEQFF
-	TRBJ1-6	few	TRBV20-1	TGCAGTGCTAGAGATCGGGGGAGGACCTATAATTCACCCCTCCACTTT	CSARDRGRTYNSPLHF
-	TRBJ2-7	once	TRBV3-1	TGTGCCAGCAGCCAAGTTTGGGCACACGAGCAGTACTTC	CASSQVWAHEQYF
-	TRBJ1-1	few	TRBV14	TGTGCCAGCAGCCAAGAACGGATGAAAGCTTTCTTT	CASSQERMKAFF
TRBD1	TRBJ1-1	few	TRBV5-1	TGCGCCAGCAGCCGGACGACAGGGTCCCCAGATGCGGCTTTCTTT	CASSRTTGSPDAAFF